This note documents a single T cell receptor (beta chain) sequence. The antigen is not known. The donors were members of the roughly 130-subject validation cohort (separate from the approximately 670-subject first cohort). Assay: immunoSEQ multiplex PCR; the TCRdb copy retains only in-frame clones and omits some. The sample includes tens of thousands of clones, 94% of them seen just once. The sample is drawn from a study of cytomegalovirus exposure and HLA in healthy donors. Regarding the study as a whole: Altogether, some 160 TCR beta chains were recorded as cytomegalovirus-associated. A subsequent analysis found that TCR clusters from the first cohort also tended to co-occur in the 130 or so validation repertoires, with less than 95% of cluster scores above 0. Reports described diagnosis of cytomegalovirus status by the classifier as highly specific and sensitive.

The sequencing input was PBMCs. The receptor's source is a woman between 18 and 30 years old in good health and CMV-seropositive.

In nucleotides, the CDR3 is TGTGCCAGCAGCCCGGGGATGGGGACTCAGCAGTACTTC. Amino acid sequence: CASSPGMGTQQYF. The chain uses TRBV7-3 and TRBJ2-7, with D maybe TRBD2 (6 bases). The germline gives CDR1 SGHTA, CDR2 FQGTGA. This CDR3 region has 13 residues. V lost 5 bases and J lost 8, with 16 bases in between.